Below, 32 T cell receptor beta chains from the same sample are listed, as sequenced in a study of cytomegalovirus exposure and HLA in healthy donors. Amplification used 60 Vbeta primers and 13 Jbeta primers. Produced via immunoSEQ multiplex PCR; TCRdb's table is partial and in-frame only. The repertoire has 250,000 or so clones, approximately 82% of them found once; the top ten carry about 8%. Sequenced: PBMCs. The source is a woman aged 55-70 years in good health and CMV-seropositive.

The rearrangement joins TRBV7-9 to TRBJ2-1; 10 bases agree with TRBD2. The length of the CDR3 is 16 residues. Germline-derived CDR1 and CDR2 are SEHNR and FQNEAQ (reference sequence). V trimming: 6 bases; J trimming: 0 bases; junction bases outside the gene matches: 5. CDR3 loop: CASRSSGRGSYNEQFF. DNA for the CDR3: TGTGCCAGCAGGTCTAGCGGGAGAGGCTCCTACAATGAGCAGTTCTTC. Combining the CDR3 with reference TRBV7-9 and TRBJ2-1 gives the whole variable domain DTGVSQNPRHKITKRGQNVTFRCDPISEHNRLYWYRQTLGQGPEFLTYFQNEAQLEKSRLLSDRFSAERPKGSFSTLEIQRTEQGDSAMYLCASRSSGRGSYNEQFFGPGTRLTVL.

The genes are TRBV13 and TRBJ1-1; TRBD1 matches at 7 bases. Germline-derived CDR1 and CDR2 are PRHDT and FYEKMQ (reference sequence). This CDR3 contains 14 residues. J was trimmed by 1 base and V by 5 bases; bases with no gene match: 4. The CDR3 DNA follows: TGTGCCAGCAGCGGACAGGTGGCGAACACTGAAGCTTTCTTT. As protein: CASSGQVANTEAFF.

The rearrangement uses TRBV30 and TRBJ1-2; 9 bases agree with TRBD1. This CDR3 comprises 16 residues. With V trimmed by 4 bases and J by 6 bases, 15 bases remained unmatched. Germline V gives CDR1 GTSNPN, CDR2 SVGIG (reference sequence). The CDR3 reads CAWTSRWDRESHGYTF. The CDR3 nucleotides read TGTGCCTGGACCTCACGGTGGGACAGGGAGTCGCATGGCTACACCTTC.

In DNA form, the CDR3 reads TGTGCCAGCAGCGCGGGAGGGAACACTGAAGCTTTCTTT. Its protein is CASSAGGNTEAFF. The chain employs TRBV14 and TRBJ1-1, with D hard to call. The CDR3 sequence is 13 residues long. V was pared by 5 bases and J by 1 base, with 8 bases between. From germline, CDR1 is SGHDN and CDR2 FVKESK.

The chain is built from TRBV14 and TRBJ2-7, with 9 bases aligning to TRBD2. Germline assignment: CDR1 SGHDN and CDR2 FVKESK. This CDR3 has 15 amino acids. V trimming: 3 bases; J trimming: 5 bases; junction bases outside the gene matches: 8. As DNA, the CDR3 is TGTGCCAGCAGCCACCAGACTAGCGGAGGCCACGAGCAGTACTTC. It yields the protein CASSHQTSGGHEQYF.

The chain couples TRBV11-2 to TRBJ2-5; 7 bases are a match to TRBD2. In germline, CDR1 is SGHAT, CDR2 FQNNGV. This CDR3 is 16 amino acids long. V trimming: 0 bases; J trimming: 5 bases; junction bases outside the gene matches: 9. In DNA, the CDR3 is TGTGCCAGCAGCTTAGATATCTGGGGGGGTGTTGAGACCCAGTACTTC. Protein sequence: CASSLDIWGGVETQYF. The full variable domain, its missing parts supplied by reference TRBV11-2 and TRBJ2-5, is EAGVAQSPRYKIIEKRQSVAFWCNPISGHATLYWYQQILGQGPKLLIQFQNNGVVDDSQLPKDRFSAERLKGVDSTLKIQPAKLEDSAVYLCASSLDIWGGVETQYFGPGTRLLVL.

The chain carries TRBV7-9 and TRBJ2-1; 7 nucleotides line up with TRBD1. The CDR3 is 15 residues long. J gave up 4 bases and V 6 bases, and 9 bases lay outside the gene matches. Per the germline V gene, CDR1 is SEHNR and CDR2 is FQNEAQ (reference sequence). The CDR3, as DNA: TGTGCCAGCAGACGTCCGGGACAGAATTACAATGAGCAGTTCTTC. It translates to CASRRPGQNYNEQFF. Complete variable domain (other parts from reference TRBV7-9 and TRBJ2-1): DTGVSQNPRHKITKRGQNVTFRCDPISEHNRLYWYRQTLGQGPEFLTYFQNEAQLEKSRLLSDRFSAERPKGSFSTLEIQRTEQGDSAMYLCASRRPGQNYNEQFFGPGTRLTVL.

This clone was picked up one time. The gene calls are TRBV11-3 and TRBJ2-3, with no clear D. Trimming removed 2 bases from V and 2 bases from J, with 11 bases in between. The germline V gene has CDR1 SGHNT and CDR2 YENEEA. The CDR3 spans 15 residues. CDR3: CASSLLDSDTDTQYF. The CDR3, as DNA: TGTGCCAGCAGCTTATTAGACTCTGACACAGATACGCAGTATTTT.

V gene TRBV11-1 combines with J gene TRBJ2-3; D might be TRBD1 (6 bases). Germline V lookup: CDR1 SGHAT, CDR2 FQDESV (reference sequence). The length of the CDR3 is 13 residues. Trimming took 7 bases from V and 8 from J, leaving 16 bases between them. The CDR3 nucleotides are TGTGCCAGCACCACCCAGGGGATCGGTACGCAGTATTTT. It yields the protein CASTTQGIGTQYF. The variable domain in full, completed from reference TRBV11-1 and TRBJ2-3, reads EAEVAQSPRYKITEKSQAVAFWCDPISGHATLYWYRQILGQGPELLVQFQDESVVDDSQLPKDRFSAERLKGVDSTLKIQPAELGDSAMYLCASTTQGIGTQYFGPGTRLTVL.

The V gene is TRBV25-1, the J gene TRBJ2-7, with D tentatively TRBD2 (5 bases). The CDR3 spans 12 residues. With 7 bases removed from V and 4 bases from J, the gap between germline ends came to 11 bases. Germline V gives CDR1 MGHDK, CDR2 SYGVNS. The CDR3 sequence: CASISRTYEQYF. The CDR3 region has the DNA TGTGCCAGCATTAGTAGGACTTACGAGCAGTACTTC.

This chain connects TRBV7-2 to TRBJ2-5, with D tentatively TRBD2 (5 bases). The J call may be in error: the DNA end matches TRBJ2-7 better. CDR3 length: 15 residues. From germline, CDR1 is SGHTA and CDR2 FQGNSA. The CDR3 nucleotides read TGTGCCAGCAGCTTAGATGTAGCGCTTAGCTACGAGCAGTACTTC. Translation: CASSLDVALSYEQYF.

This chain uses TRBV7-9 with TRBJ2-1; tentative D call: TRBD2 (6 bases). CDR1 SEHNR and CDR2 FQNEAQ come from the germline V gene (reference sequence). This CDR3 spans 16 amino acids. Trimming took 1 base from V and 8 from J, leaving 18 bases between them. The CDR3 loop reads CASSLGIAEGNDEQFF. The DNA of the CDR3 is TGTGCCAGCAGCTTAGGTATAGCGGAGGGGAACGATGAGCAGTTCTTC.

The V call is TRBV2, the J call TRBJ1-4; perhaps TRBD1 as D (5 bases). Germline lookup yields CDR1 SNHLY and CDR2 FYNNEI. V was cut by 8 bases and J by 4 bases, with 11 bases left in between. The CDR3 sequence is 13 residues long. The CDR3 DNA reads TGTGCCAGCGTCAGACAGATTAATGAAAAACTGTTTTTT. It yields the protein CASVRQINEKLFF. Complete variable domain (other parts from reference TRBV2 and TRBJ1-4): EPEVTQTPSHQVTQMGQEVILRCVPISNHLYFYWYRQILGQKVEFLVSFYNNEISEKSEIFDDQFSVERPDGSNFTLKIRSTKLEDSAMYFCASVRQINEKLFFGSGTQLSVL.

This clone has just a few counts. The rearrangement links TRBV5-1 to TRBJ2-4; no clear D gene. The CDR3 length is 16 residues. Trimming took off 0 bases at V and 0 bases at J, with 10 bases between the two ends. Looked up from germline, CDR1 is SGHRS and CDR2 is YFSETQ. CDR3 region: CASSLEFRLAKNIQYF. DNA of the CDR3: TGCGCCAGCAGCTTGGAGTTTCGGTTAGCCAAAAACATTCAGTACTTC.

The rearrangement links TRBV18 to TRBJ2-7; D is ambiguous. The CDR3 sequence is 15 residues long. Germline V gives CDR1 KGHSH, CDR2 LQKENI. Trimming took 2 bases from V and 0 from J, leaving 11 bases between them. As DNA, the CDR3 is TGTGCCAGCTCACCAAACCCAGGTCTCTCCTACGAGCAGTACTTC. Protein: CASSPNPGLSYEQYF. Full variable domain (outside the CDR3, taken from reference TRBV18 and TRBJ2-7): NAGVMQNPRHLVRRRGQEARLRCSPMKGHSHVYWYRQLPEEGLKFMVYLQKENIIDESGMPKERFSAEFPKEGPSILRIQQVVRGDSAAYFCASSPNPGLSYEQYFGPGTRLTVT.

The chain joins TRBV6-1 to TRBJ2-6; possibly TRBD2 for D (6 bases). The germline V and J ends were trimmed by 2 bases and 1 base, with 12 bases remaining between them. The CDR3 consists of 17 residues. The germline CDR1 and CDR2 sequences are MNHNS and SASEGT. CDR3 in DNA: TGTGCCAGCAGTGAAATTGGAGGGTCGTCTGGGGCCAACGTCCTGACTTTC. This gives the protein CASSEIGGSSGANVLTF.

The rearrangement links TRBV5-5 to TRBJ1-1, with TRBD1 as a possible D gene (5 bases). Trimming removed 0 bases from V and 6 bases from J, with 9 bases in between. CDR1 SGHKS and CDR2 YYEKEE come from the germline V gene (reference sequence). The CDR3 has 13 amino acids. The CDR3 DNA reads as TGTGCCAGCAGCTTGGGGGTAGGGGCTGAAGCTTTCTTT. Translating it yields CASSLGVGAEAFF.

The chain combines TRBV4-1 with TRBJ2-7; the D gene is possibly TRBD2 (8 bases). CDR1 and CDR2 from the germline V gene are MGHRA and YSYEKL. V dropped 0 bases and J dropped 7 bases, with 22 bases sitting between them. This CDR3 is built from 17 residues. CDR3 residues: CASSQEPGGRPGGEQYF. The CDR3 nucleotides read TGCGCCAGCAGCCAAGAACCAGGGGGACGGCCGGGGGGGGAGCAGTACTTC.

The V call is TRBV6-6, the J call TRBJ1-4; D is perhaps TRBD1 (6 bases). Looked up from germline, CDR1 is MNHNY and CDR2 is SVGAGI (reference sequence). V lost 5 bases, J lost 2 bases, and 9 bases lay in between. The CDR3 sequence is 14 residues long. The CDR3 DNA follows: TGTGCCAGCAGTAAGAGGGGGACTAATGAAAAACTGTTTTTT. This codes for CASSKRGTNEKLFF.

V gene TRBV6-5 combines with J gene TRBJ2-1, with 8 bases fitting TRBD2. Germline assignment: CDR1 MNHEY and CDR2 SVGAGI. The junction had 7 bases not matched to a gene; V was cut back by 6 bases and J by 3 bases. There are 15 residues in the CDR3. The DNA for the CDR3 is TGTGCCAGCAGCTACGAAGCGGGGGTCTACAATGAGCAGTTCTTC. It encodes CASSYEAGVYNEQFF.

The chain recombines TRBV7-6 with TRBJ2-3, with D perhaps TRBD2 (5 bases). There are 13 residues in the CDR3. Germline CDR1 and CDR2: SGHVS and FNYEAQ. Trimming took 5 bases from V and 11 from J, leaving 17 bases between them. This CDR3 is CASSDMSLRGQYF. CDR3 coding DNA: TGTGCCAGCAGCGACATGAGCCTTCGGGGGCAGTATTTT.

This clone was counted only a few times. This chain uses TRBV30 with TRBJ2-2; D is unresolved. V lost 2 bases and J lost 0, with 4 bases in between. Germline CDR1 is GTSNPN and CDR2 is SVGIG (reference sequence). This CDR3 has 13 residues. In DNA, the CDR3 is TGTGCCTGGAGTCTTGCGAACACCGGGGAGCTGTTTTTT. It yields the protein CAWSLANTGELFF.

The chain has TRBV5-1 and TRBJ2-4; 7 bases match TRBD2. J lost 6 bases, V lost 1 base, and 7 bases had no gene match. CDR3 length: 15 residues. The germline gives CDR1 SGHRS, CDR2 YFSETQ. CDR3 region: CASSLRAGVGNIQYF. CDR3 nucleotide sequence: TGCGCCAGCAGCTTGCGCGCGGGAGTGGGAAACATTCAGTACTTC.

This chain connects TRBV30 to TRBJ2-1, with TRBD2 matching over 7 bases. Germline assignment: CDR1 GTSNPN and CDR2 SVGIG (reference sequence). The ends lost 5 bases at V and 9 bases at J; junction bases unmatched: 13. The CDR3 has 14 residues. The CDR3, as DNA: TGTGCCTGGTCGTACGGGAGGTGGACAAGTGAGCAGTTCTTC. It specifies CAWSYGRWTSEQFF.

Here the CDR3 reads CASSLAGALNYGYTF. The CDR3 DNA reads TGTGCCAGCAGCTTAGCCGGTGCATTAAACTATGGCTACACCTTC. This chain links TRBV7-9 with TRBJ1-2, with D hard to call. This CDR3 has 15 residues. Trimming took off 0 bases at V and 2 bases at J, with 10 bases between the two ends. The germline CDR1 and CDR2 sequences are SEHNR and FQNEAQ (reference sequence).

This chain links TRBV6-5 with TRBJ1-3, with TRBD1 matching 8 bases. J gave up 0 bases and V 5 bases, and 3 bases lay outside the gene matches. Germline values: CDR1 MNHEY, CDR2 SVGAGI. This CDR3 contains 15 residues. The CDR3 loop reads CASSGQGISGNTIYF. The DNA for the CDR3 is TGTGCCAGCAGTGGACAGGGTATCTCTGGAAACACCATATATTTT.

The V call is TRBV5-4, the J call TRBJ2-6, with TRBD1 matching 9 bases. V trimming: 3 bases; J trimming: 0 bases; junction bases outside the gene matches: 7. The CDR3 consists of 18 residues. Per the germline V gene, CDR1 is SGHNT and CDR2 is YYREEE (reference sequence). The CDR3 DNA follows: TGTGCCAGCAGCTCCCCGGGACAGGGCCTCTCTGGGGCCAACGTCCTGACTTTC. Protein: CASSSPGQGLSGANVLTF.

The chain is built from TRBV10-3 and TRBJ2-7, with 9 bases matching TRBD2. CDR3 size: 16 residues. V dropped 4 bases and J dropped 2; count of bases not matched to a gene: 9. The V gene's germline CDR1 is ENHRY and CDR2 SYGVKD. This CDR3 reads CAISGTVAGETYEQYF. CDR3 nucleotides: TGTGCCATCAGTGGGACTGTAGCGGGAGAGACCTACGAGCAGTACTTC.

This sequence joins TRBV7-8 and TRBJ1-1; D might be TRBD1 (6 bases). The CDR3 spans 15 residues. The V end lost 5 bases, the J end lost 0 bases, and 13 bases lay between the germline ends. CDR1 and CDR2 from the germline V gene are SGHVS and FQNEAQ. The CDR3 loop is CASSTTGHVNTEAFF. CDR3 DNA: TGTGCCAGCAGCACCACGGGACACGTGAACACTGAAGCTTTCTTT.

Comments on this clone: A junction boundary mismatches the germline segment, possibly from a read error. The CDR3, as DNA: TGTGCCAGCAGATTGGGAGGGGGTTATTATGGCTACACCTTC. Its protein is CASRLGGGYYGYTF. This chain links TRBV5-4 with TRBJ1-2, with TRBD1 as a possible D gene (6 bases). Germline CDR1 reads SGHNT; CDR2 reads YYREEE (reference sequence). The CDR3 totals 14 residues.

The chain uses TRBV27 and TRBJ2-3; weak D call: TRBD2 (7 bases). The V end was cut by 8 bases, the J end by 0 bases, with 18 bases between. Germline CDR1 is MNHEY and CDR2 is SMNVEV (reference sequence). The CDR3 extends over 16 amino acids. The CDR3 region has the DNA TGTGCCAGCCGCTTTGGCGGGGGCCCTAGCACAGATACGCAGTATTTT. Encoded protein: CASRFGGGPSTDTQYF.

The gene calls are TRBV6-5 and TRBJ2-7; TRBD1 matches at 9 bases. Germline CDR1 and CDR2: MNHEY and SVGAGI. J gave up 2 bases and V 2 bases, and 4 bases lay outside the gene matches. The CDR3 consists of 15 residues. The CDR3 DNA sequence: TGTGCCAGCAGTTACCAGGACAGGGGAACCTACGAGCAGTACTTC. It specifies CASSYQDRGTYEQYF.